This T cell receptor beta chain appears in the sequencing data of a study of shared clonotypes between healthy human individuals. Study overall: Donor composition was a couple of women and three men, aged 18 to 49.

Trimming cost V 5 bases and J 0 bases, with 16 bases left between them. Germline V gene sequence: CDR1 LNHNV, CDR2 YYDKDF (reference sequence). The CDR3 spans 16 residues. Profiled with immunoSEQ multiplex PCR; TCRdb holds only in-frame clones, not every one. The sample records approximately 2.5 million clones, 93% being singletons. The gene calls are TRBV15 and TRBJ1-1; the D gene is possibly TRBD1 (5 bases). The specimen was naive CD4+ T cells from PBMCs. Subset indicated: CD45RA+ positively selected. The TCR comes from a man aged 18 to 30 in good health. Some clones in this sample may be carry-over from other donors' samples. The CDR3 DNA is TGTGCCACCAGCCCCAGGGAATCGGTCTTGAACACTGAAGCTTTCTTT. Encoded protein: CATSPRESVLNTEAFF.